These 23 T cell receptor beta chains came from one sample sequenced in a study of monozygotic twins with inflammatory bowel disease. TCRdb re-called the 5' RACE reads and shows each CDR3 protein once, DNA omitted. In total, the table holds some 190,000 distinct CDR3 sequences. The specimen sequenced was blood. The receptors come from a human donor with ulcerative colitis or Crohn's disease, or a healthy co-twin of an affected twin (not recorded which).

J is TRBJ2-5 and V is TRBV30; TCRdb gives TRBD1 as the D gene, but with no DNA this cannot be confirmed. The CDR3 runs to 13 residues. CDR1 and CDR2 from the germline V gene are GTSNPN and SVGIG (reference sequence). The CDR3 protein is CAWRIREGETQYF.

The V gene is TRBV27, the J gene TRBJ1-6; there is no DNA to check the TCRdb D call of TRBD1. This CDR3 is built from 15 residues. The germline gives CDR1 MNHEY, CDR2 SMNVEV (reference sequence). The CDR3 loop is CASSLYRGRDSPLHF.

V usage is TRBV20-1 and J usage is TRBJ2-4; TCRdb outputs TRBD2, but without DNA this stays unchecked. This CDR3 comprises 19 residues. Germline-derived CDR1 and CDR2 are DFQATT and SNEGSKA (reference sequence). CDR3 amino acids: CSARDGLAGAHKAKNIQYF.

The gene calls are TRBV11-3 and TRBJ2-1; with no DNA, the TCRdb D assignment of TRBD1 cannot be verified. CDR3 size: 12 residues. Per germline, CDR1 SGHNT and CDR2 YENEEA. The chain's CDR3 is CASRGELGEQFF.

The CDR3 reads CASSWSVSTGELFF. The rearrangement uses TRBV2 and TRBJ2-2. There are 14 residues in the CDR3. From germline, CDR1 is SNHLY and CDR2 FYNNEI.

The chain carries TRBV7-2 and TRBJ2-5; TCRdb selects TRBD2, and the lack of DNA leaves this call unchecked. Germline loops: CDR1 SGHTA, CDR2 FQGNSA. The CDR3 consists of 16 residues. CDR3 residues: CASSLENSGGVKTQYF. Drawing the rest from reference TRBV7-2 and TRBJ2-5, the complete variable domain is GAGVSQSPSNKVTEKGKDVELRCDPISGHTALYWYRQSLGQGLEFLIYFQGNSAPDKSGLPSDRFSAERTGGSVSTLTIQRTQQEDSAVYLCASSLENSGGVKTQYFGPGTRLLVL.

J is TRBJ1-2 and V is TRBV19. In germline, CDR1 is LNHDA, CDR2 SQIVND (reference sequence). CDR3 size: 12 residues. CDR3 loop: CASSISHYGYTF.

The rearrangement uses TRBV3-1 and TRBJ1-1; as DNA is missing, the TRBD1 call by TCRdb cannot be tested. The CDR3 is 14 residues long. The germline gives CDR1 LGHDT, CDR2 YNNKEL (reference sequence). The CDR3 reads CASSPPGGRTEAFF.

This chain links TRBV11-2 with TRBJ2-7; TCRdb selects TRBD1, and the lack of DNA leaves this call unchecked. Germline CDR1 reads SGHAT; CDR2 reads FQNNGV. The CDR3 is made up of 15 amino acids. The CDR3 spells CASSLGGHPGDEQYF.

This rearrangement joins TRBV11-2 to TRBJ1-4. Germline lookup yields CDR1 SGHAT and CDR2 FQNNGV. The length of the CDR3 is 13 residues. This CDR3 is CASSFIAAEKLFF.

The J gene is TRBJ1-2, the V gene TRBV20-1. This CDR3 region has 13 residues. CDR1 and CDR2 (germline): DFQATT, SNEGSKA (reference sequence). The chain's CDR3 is CSASAGGGGGYTF.

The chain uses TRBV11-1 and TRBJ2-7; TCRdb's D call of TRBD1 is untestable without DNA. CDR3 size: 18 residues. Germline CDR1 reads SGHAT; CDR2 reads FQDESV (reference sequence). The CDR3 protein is CASSLIGGLGQGIYEQYF. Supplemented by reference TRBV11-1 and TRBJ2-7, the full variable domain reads EAEVAQSPRYKITEKSQAVAFWCDPISGHATLYWYRQILGQGPELLVQFQDESVVDDSQLPKDRFSAERLKGVDSTLKIQPAELGDSAMYLCASSLIGGLGQGIYEQYFGPGTRLTVT.

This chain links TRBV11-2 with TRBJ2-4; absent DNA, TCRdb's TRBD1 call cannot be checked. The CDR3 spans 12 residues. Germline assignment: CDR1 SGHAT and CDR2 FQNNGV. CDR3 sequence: CASSFGGAGSYF.

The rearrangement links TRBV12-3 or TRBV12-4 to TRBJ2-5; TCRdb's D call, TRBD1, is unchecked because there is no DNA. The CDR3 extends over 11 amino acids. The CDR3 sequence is CASSFPGGQYF.

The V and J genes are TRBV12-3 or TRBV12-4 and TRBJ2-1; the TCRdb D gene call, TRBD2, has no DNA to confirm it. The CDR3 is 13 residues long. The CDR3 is CASRGLAGSPPFF.

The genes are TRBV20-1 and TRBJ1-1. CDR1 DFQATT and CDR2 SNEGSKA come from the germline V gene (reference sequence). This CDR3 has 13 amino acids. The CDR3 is CSARDGVNTEAFF.

CDR3 residues: CATSPHGQYYGYTF. The chain combines TRBV24-1 with TRBJ1-2; the TCRdb D gene call, TRBD1, has no DNA to confirm it. Germline V CDR1 and CDR2: KGHDR, SFDVKD. The CDR3 spans 14 residues.

CDR3 amino acids: CASSEKGAQSYEQYF. V gene TRBV6-1 combines with J gene TRBJ2-7; the TCRdb D gene call, TRBD1, has no DNA to confirm it. From germline, CDR1 is MNHNS and CDR2 SASEGT. This CDR3 comprises 15 residues.

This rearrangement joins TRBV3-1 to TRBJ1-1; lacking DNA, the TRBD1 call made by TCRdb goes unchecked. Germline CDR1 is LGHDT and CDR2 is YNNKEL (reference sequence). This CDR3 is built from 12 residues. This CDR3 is CASSLTTGQAFF.

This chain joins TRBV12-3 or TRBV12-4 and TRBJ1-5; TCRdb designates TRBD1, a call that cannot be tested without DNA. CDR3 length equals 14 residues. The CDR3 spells CASSRQGYNQPQHF.

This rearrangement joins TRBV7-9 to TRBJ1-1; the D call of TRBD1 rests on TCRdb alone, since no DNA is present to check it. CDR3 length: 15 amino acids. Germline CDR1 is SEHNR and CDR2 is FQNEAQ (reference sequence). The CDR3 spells CASSPQGQGSTEAFF.

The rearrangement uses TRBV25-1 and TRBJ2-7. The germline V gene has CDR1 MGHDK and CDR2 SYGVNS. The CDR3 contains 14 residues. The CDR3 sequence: CASTTTRTSYEQYF.

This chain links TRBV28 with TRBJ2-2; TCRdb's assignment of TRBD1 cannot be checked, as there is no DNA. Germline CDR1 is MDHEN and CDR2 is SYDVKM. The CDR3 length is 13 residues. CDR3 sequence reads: CASSPDRREELFF.